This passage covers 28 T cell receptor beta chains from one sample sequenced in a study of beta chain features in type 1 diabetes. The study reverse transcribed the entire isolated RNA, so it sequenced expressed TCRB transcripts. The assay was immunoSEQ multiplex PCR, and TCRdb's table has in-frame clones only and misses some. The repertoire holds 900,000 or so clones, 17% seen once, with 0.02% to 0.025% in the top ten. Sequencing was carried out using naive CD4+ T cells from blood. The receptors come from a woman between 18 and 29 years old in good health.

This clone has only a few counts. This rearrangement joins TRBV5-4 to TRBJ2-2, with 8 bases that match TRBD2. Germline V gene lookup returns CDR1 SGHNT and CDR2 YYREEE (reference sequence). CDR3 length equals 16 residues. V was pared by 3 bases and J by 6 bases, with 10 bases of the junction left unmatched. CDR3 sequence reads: CASSSKAGEVAGELFF. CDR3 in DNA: TGTGCCAGCAGCTCCAAAGCGGGAGAAGTGGCCGGGGAGCTGTTTTTT. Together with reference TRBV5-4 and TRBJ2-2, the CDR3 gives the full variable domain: ETGVTQSPTHLIKTRGQQVTLRCSSQSGHNTVSWYQQALGQGPQFIFQYYREEENGRGNFPPRFSGLQFPNYSSELNVNALELDDSALYLCASSSKAGEVAGELFFGEGSRLTVL.

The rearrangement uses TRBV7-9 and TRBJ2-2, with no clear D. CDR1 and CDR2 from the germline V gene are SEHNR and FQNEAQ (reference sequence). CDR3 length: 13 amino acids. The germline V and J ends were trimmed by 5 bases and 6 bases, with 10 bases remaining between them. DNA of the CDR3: TGTGCCAGCAGCCCCCAGGTACCCGGGGAGCTGTTTTTT. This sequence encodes CASSPQVPGELFF.

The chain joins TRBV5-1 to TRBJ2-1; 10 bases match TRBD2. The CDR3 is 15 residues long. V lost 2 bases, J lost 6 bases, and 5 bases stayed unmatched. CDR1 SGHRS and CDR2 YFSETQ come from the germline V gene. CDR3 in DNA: TGCGCCAGCAGCTTTCTAGCGGGAGCTGGCAATGAGCAGTTCTTC. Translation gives CASSFLAGAGNEQFF.

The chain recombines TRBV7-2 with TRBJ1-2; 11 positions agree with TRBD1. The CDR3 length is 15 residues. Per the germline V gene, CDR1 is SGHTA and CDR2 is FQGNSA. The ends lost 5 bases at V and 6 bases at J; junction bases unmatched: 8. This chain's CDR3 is CASSSRTGGANGYTF. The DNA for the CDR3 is TGTGCCAGCAGCAGCCGGACAGGGGGCGCAAATGGCTACACCTTC.

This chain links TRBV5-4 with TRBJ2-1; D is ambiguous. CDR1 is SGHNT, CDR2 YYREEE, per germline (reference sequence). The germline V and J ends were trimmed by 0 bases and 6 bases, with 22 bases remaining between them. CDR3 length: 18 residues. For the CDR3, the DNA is TGTGCCAGCAGCTTGGCCTCCCGATCTCGCGTCAAACTCAATGAGCAGTTCTTC. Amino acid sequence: CASSLASRSRVKLNEQFF.

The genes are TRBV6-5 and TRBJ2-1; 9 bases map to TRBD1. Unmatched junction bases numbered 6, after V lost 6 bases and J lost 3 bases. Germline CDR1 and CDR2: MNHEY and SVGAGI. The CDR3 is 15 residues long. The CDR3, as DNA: TGTGCCAGCAGCCAAACAGGGGGCTTCTACAATGAGCAGTTCTTC. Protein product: CASSQTGGFYNEQFF.

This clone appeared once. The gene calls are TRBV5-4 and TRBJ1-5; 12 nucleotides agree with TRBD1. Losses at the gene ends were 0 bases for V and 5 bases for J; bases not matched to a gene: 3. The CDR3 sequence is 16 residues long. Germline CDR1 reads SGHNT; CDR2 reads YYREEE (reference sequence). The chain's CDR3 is CASSLAGTGGHQPQHF. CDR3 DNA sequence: TGTGCCAGCAGCTTGGCCGGGACAGGGGGCCATCAGCCCCAGCATTTT.

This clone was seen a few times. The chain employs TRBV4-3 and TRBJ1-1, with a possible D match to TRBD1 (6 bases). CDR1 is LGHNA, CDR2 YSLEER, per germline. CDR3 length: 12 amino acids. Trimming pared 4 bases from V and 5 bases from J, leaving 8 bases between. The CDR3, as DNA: TGCGCCAGCAGCCTGAGGGGGACTGAAGCTTTCTTT. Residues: CASSLRGTEAFF.

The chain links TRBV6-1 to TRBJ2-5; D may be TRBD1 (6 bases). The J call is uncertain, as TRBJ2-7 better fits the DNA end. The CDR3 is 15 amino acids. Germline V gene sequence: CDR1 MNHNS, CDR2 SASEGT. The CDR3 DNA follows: TGTGCCAGCAGTGAAGCACCCGGACAGCACTACGAGCAGTACTTC. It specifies CASSEAPGQHYEQYF.

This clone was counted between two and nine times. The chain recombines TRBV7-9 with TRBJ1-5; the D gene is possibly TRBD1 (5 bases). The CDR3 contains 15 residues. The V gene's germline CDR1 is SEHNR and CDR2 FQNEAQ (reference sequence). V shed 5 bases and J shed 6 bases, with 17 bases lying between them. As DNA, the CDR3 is TGTGCCAGCAGCCCCGGGGAGGGGCTCGGTCAGCCCCAGCATTTT. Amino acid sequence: CASSPGEGLGQPQHF. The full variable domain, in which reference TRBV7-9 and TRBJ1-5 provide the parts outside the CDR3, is DTGVSQNPRHKITKRGQNVTFRCDPISEHNRLYWYRQTLGQGPEFLTYFQNEAQLEKSRLLSDRFSAERPKGSFSTLEIQRTEQGDSAMYLCASSPGEGLGQPQHFGDGTRLSIL.

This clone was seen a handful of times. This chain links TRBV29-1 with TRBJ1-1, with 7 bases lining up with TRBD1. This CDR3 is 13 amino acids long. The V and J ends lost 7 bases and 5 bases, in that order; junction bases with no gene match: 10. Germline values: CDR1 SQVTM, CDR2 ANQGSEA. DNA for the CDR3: TGCAGCGCAGAAAGACAGGGCCGGACTGAAGCTTTCTTT. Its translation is CSAERQGRTEAFF.

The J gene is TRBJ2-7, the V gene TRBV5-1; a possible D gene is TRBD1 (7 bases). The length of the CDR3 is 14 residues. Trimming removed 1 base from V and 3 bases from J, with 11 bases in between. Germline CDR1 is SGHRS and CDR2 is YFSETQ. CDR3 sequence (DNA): TGCGCCAGCAGCTTGCGCCAGGGGGGCTACGAGCAGTACTTC. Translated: CASSLRQGGYEQYF.

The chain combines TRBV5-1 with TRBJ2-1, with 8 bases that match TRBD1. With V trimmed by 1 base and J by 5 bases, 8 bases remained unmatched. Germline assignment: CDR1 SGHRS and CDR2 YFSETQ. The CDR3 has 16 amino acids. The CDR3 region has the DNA TGCGCCAGCAGCTTGTGGGGACAGGTGGGAAACAATGAGCAGTTCTTC. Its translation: CASSLWGQVGNNEQFF.

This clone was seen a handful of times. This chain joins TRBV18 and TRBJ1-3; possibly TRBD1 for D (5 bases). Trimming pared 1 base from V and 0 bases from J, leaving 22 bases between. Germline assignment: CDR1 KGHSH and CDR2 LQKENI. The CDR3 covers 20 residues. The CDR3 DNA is TGTGCCAGCTCACCACTTCATCTAACAACAACAGGTGCCTCTGGAAACACCATATATTTT. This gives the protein CASSPLHLTTTGASGNTIYF.

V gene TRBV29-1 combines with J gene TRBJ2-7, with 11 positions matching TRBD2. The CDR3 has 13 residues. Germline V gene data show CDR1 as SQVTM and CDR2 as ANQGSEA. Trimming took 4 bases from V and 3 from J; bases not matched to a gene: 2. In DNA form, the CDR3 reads TGCAGCGTTGGGACTAGCGGGTACTACGAGCAGTACTTC. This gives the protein CSVGTSGYYEQYF.

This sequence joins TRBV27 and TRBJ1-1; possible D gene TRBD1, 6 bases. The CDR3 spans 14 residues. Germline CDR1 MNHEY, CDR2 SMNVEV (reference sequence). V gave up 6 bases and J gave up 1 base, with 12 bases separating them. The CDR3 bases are TGTGCCAGCAGCTCCGGACAGAAGAACACTGAAGCTTTCTTT. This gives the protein CASSSGQKNTEAFF.

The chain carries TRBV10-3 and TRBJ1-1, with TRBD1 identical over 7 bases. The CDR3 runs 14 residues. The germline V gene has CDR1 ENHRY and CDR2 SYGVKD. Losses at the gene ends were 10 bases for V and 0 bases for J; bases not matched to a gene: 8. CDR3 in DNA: TGTGCCACTCGACAGGGTCCCATGAACACTGAAGCTTTCTTT. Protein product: CATRQGPMNTEAFF.

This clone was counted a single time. CDR3 residues: CASRSSGGNQPQHF. The CDR3, as DNA: TGTGCCAGCAGGTCATCAGGGGGAAATCAGCCCCAGCATTTT. The genes are TRBV28 and TRBJ1-5; 7 positions match TRBD1. Germline V gene sequence: CDR1 MDHEN, CDR2 SYDVKM. The CDR3 totals 14 residues. V trimming: 6 bases; J trimming: 4 bases; junction bases outside the gene matches: 6.

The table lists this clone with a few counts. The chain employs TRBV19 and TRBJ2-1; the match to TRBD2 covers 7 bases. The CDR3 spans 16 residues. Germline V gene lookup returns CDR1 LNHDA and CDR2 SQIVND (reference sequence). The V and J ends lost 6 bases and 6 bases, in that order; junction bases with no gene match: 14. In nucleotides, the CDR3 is TGTGCCAGTAGCCCTACTAGCGACCGAATCTCCAATGAGCAGTTCTTC. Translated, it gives CASSPTSDRISNEQFF.

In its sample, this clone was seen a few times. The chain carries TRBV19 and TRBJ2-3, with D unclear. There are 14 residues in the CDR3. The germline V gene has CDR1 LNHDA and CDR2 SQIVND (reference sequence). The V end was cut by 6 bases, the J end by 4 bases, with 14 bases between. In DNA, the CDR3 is TGTGCCAGTAGGGGCCCGGGTGGGGCAGATACGCAGTATTTT. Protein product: CASRGPGGADTQYF.

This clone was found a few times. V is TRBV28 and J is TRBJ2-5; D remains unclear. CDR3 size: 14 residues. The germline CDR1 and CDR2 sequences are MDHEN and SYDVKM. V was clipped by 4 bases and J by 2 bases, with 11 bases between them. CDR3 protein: CASSSPTRQETQYF. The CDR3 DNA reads TGTGCCAGCAGTTCACCCACACGGCAAGAGACCCAGTACTTC.

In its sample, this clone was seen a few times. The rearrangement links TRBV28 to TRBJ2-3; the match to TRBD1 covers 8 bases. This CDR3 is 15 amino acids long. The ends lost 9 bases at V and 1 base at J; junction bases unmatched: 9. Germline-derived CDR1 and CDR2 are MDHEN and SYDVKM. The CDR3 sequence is CASKSQGAGTDTQYF. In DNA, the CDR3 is TGTGCCAGTAAAAGCCAGGGGGCAGGCACAGATACGCAGTATTTT.

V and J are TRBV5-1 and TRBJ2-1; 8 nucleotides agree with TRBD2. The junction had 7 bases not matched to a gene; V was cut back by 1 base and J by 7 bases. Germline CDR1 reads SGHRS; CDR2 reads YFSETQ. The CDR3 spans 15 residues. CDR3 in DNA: TGCGCCAGCAGCTTGCGAGCGGGAGAAGCAAATGAGCAGTTCTTC. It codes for CASSLRAGEANEQFF.

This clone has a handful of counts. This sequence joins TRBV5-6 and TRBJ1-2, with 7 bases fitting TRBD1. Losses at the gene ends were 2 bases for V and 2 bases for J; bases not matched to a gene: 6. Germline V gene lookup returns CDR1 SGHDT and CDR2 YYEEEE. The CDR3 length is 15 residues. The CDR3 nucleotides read TGTGCCAGCAGCTTCCGGGACAGAACGAACTATGGCTACACCTTC. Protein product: CASSFRDRTNYGYTF.

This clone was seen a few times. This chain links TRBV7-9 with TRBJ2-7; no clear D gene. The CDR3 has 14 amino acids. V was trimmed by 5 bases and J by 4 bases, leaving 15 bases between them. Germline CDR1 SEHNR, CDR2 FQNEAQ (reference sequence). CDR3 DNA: TGTGCCAGCAGCCCGAATAACTATCGTTACGAGCAGTACTTC. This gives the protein CASSPNNYRYEQYF.

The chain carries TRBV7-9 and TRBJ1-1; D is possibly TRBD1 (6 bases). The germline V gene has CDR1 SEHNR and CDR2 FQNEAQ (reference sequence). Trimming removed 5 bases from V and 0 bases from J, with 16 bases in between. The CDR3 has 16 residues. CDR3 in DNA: TGTGCCAGCAGCGGACAGTCGTTAAGGATGAACACTGAAGCTTTCTTT. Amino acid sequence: CASSGQSLRMNTEAFF. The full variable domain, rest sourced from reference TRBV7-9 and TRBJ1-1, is DTGVSQNPRHKITKRGQNVTFRCDPISEHNRLYWYRQTLGQGPEFLTYFQNEAQLEKSRLLSDRFSAERPKGSFSTLEIQRTEQGDSAMYLCASSGQSLRMNTEAFFGQGTRLTVV.

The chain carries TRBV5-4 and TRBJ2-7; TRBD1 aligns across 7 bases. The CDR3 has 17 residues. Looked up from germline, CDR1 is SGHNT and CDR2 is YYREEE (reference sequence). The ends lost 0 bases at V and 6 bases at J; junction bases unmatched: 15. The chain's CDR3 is CASSLGQGFASYREQYF. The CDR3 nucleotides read TGTGCCAGCAGCTTGGGACAGGGCTTCGCGAGTTATCGCGAGCAGTACTTC.

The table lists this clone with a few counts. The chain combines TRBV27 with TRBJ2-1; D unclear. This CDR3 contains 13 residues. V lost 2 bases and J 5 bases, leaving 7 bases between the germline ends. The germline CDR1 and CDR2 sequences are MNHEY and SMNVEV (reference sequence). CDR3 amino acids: CASSLSLNNEQFF. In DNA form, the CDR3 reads TGTGCCAGCAGTTTAAGCCTCAACAATGAGCAGTTCTTC.